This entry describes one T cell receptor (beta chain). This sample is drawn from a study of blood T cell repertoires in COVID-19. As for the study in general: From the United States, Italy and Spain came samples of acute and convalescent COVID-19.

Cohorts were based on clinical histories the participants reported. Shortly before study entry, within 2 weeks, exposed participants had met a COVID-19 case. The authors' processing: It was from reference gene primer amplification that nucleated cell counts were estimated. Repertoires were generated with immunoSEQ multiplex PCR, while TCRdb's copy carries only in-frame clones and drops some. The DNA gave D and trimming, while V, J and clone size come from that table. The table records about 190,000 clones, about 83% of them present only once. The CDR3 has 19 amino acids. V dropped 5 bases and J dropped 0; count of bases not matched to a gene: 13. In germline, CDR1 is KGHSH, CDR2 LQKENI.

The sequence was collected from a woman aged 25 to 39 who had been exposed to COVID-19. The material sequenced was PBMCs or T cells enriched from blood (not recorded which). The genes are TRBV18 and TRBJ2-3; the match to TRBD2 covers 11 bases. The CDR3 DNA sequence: TGTGCCAGCTCATCGGAAATATCTAGCGGGGGGACTAGCACAGATACGCAGTATTTT. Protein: CASSSEISSGGTSTDTQYF.